A single sample is the source of the 5 T cell receptor beta chains below, sequenced in a study of blood T cell repertoires in COVID-19. Here immunoSEQ multiplex PCR was the method, and the copy in TCRdb shows in-frame clones only, minus some. The table includes about 280,000 clones, 90% detected once. The sequenced sample consisted of PBMCs or T cells enriched from blood (not recorded which). The receptors shown here come from a woman under 30 with acute COVID-19.

The V gene is TRBV6-5, the J gene TRBJ1-1; 10 bases fit TRBD1. V shed 8 bases, J shed 11 bases, and the junction held 11 bases outside the gene matches. The CDR3 loop spans 13 amino acids. Germline assignment: CDR1 MNHEY and CDR2 SVGAGI. The CDR3 is CASRPTGGARAFF. CDR3 nucleotides: TGTGCCAGCCGCCCGACAGGGGGCGCGCGGGCTTTCTTT.

The V gene is TRBV27, the J gene TRBJ1-1, with 7 bases that match TRBD1. CDR1 is MNHEY, CDR2 SMNVEV, per germline (reference sequence). V was clipped by 5 bases and J by 1 base; unmatched bases: 4. This CDR3 contains 14 residues. CDR3 amino acids: CASSRQGSNTEAFF. The DNA for the CDR3 is TGTGCCAGCAGTAGACAGGGTTCGAACACTGAAGCTTTCTTT.

This chain joins TRBV27 and TRBJ2-1; weak D call: TRBD2 (6 bases). The CDR3 is made up of 18 amino acids. V was trimmed by 6 bases and J by 0 bases, leaving 21 bases between them. Germline values: CDR1 MNHEY, CDR2 SMNVEV (reference sequence). CDR3: CASRAEGFGGSSYNEQFF. Here the CDR3 DNA reads TGTGCCAGCAGGGCCGAAGGTTTTGGGGGGAGCTCCTACAATGAGCAGTTCTTC.

This clone was seen a handful of times. The V call is TRBV2, the J call TRBJ2-7; TRBD2 matches 11 bases. CDR1 and CDR2 (germline): SNHLY, FYNNEI. The CDR3 covers 16 residues. V trimming: 2 bases; J trimming: 6 bases; junction bases outside the gene matches: 9. For the CDR3, the DNA is TGTGCCAGCAGTGAACGGGGCGTAGCGGGAGGGGGCGAGCAGTACTTC. Translating gives CASSERGVAGGGEQYF.

Remarks on this clone: Distinct nucleotide sequences in the sample also encode this CDR3. This chain joins TRBV7-2 and TRBJ1-5; maybe TRBD1 (6 bases). The CDR3 is made up of 13 amino acids. The germline CDR1 and CDR2 sequences are SGHTA and FQGNSA. The V end lost 4 bases, the J end lost 4 bases, and 8 bases lay between the germline ends. The CDR3 DNA is TGTGCCAGCAGCTCACAGGGAAATCAGCCCCAGCATTTT. As protein: CASSSQGNQPQHF.